This T cell receptor beta chain emerged from a study of naive and memory T cell subsets. Findings and limits, study-wide: A few larger clonotypes appeared in naive repertoires, especially CD8, possibly memory cells re-expressing CD45RA.

Details on this clonotype: Its specificity is not known.

There are 15 residues in the CDR3. V lost 0 bases, J lost 6 bases, and 12 bases lay in between. Germline loops: CDR1 MGHRA, CDR2 YSYEKL. The beta constant-region primer was an equimolar mix of two oligonucleotides covering TRBC1 and TRBC2. Ligated cDNA was amplified by four rounds of PCR with nested alpha and beta constant-region primers and SP2. An oligonucleotide with the SP2 primer and a 12-nucleotide UMI was ligated to the cDNA 3' end. One entry per CDR3 protein results from TCRdb running MiXCR on the UMI-ligation and nested PCR reads. The table includes under 150,000 distinct CDR3 sequences, about 20% detected once.

The chain uses TRBV4-1 and TRBJ2-1; possible D gene TRBD1, 6 bases. The TCR was taken from a human donor in good health. The sequenced sample was naive CD8+ T cells from blood. CDR3 residues: CASSQESGEINEQFF. The CDR3 DNA sequence: TGCGCCAGCAGCCAAGAGTCAGGGGAGATCAATGAGCAGTTCTTC.